This TCR beta chain was recorded in a study of regulatory T cells. The CDR3 has 13 residues. Trimming removed 5 bases from V and 2 bases from J, with 7 bases in between. Per germline, CDR1 SEHNR and CDR2 FQNEAQ (reference sequence). In the case of this clone: The target antigen is unknown.

The primer mix had 52 TRBV and 13 TRBJ primers. The method was immunoSEQ multiplex PCR; TCRdb's version includes in-frame clones alone and lacks a portion of them. The sample lists about 5,500 clones; 85% to 90% were seen once. The study, taken as a whole, reports: Regulatory T cells from CD3G-deficient patients were less diverse than autologous conventional CD4+ cells and control regulatory cells.

This chain connects TRBV7-9 to TRBJ1-3; no clear D. Sequencing was carried out using CD4+ Tregs sorted from blood. The sequence came from a person between 18 and 35 years old with CD3G deficiency. The CDR3 protein is CASSAWAGNTIYF. The CDR3 DNA reads as TGTGCCAGCAGCGCCTGGGCTGGAAACACCATATATTTT.